The following is a T cell receptor beta chain sequence with its context. As yet, its antigen is unknown. J lost 1 base, V lost 6 bases, and 4 bases had no gene match. Germline loops: CDR1 MNHEY, CDR2 SVGAGI. This CDR3 is built from 15 residues. The data were obtained in a study of cytomegalovirus exposure and HLA in healthy donors. Turning to the study itself: The use of the same platform for the 95 to 150 validation repertoires and the 550 to 850 first-cohort repertoires was reported by a later analysis. Points from the study as a whole: Cytomegalovirus status, reportedly, was diagnosed with high specificity and sensitivity by the classifier. TCR sequences were mostly rare, though some public TCRs occurred in many donors. Cytomegalovirus-associated TCR beta chains were listed, numbering 164.

Method: immunoSEQ multiplex PCR; TCRdb's copy keeps in-frame clones and lacks some. This sample has around 160,000 clones, with more than 80% found just once. The sequencing sample was made of PBMCs. The genes are TRBV6-5 and TRBJ1-5; the match to TRBD1 covers 9 bases. The clonotype comes from a woman aged 18-29 years in good health and CMV-seropositive. As DNA, the CDR3 is TGTGCCAGCAGCCGGGACAGGGTCAGCAATCAGCCCCAGCATTTT. Protein product: CASSRDRVSNQPQHF.